Listed here is a single T cell receptor beta chain. The read falls 3 residues short of the CDR3 end, and the missing part is taken from the germline J gene. The CDR3 is 18 residues long. Germline CDR1 reads GTSNPN; CDR2 reads SVGIG (reference sequence). The germline V and J ends were trimmed by 3 bases and 0 bases, with 22 bases remaining between them. The data belong to a study of T cells in women clearing cervical HPV infection. Sequencing used immunoSEQ multiplex PCR; TCRdb keeps in-frame clones, though not all of them. The sample includes some 40,000 clones. The rearrangement links TRBV30 to TRBJ2-3; D is perhaps TRBD2 (7 bases). Sequencing was done on a sample of blood buffy coat. This TCR was recovered from a woman between 18 and 70 years old with a cervical HPV16 infection that either progressed to CIN3+ or cleared (not recorded which). CDR3 DNA (partial): TGTGCCTGGAGCTGGGGGGCTAGCGGAACCTCTAGCACAGATACG. Translating gives CAWSWGASGTSSTDT. The CDR3, in full, reads CAWSWGASGTSSTDTQYF.